One T cell receptor beta chain is described in this entry. Its cognate antigen is unknown. The data derive from a study of cytomegalovirus exposure and HLA in healthy donors. Using immunoSEQ multiplex PCR, the repertoire was profiled, and TCRdb retains in-frame clones only, with some absent. This table holds about 220,000 clones, about 93% found once. Findings and caveats of the study: TCR beta chains numbering more than 150 were designated cytomegalovirus-associated.

CDR1 is SGHNT and CDR2 is YYREEE in the germline V gene (reference sequence). Trimming cost V 4 bases and J 2 bases, with 13 bases left between them. CDR3 length: 15 residues. Specimen: PBMCs. This clonotype was sampled from a woman aged 18-29 years in good health and CMV-seronegative. The chain links TRBV5-4 to TRBJ1-3, with D unclear. The CDR3 loop reads CASSLKLPTGNTIYF. The CDR3 DNA sequence: TGTGCCAGCAGCCTAAAACTTCCGACTGGAAACACCATATATTTT.